The 14 T cell receptor beta chains below were found in one sample sequenced in a study of T cells after yellow fever vaccination. Each CDR3 protein is one row after TCRdb ran MiXCR on the 5' RACE reads. The sample holds approximately 550,000 distinct CDR3 sequences, 15% to 20% seen once. Specimen: PBMCs, collected 15 days after the yellow fever booster vaccination. Receptors originate from a man in his thirties or forties who received the YFV17D yellow fever vaccine.

The genes are TRBV20-1 and TRBJ2-2; the match to TRBD2 covers 11 bases. Per the germline V gene, CDR1 is DFQATT and CDR2 is SNEGSKA (reference sequence). The length of the CDR3 is 14 residues. The junction had 0 bases not matched to a gene; V was cut back by 1 base and J by 5 bases. CDR3 DNA: TGCAGTGCTAGAGCTAGCGGGAGGACCGGGGAGCTGTTTTTT. Its protein product is CSARASGRTGELFF.

The rearrangement joins TRBV3-1 to TRBJ2-6; D is ambiguous. V was shortened by 3 bases and J by 0 bases, with 3 bases between the two germline ends. Per the germline V gene, CDR1 is LGHDT and CDR2 is YNNKEL (reference sequence). CDR3 length: 14 amino acids. CDR3 amino acids: CASSHASGANVLTF. The CDR3 DNA is TGTGCCAGCAGCCATGCCTCTGGGGCCAACGTCCTGACTTTC.

This clonotype has at least ten counts. The V gene is TRBV7-6, the J gene TRBJ2-5; TRBD2 aligns across 8 bases. This CDR3 region has 17 residues. V lost 5 bases and J lost 2; bases outside the gene matches: 13. Looked up from germline, CDR1 is SGHVS and CDR2 is FNYEAQ. Here the CDR3 reads CASSDQMSGRGQETQYF. The CDR3 DNA follows: TGTGCCAGCAGCGACCAGATGAGCGGGAGAGGTCAAGAGACCCAGTACTTC.

J is TRBJ2-3 and V is TRBV28, with a tentative D call TRBD2 (6 bases). The germline V gene encodes CDR1 MDHEN and CDR2 SYDVKM. The CDR3 runs 13 residues. The ends were cut back, 1 base at V and 11 bases at J, with 13 bases in the middle. CDR3 sequence (DNA): TGTGCCAGCAGTTTATCTTTAGCAGCGGGGCAGTATTTT. Amino acid sequence: CASSLSLAAGQYF.

The rearrangement uses TRBV6-2 or TRBV6-3 and TRBJ2-5; 7 bases are a match to TRBD2. The ends lost 5 bases at V and 3 bases at J; junction bases unmatched: 3. Germline assignment: CDR1 MNHEY and CDR2 SVGEGT. The CDR3 extends over 13 amino acids. The CDR3 sequence is CASSHRGEETQYF. The CDR3 coding sequence is TGTGCCAGCAGTCATCGGGGGGAAGAGACCCAGTACTTC.

The chain uses TRBV2 and TRBJ1-2; a possible D gene is TRBD1 (5 bases). The germline V gene encodes CDR1 SNHLY and CDR2 FYNNEI. The V gene lost 6 bases and the J gene lost 8 bases, with 16 bases spanning the gap. The CDR3 contains 13 residues. CDR3 DNA sequence: TGTGCCAGCAGGACAGATGGGACGGGAGGCTACACCTTC. This gives the protein CASRTDGTGGYTF.

The table lists this clonotype with a few counts. The gene calls are TRBV28 and TRBJ1-1, with D perhaps TRBD1 (5 bases). The germline CDR1 and CDR2 sequences are MDHEN and SYDVKM. The CDR3 loop spans 16 amino acids. With 4 bases removed from V and 4 bases from J, the gap between germline ends came to 19 bases. CDR3 DNA sequence: TGTGCCAGCAGTTCCTACGGACTGGCCGGGGGCACTGAAGCTTTCTTT. The encoded protein is CASSSYGLAGGTEAFF.

This clonotype was observed a handful of times. This sequence joins TRBV5-1 and TRBJ2-2, with TRBD2 as a possible D gene (5 bases). Trimming took off 0 bases at V and 5 bases at J, with 11 bases between the two ends. Looked up from germline, CDR1 is SGHRS and CDR2 is YFSETQ. The CDR3 contains 15 residues. The CDR3 is CASSLGPGGTGELFF. CDR3 sequence (DNA): TGCGCCAGCAGCTTGGGACCGGGCGGGACCGGGGAGCTGTTTTTT.

The J gene is TRBJ2-7, the V gene TRBV7-2; D is uncertain. V gave up 1 base and J gave up 3 bases, with 10 bases separating them. This CDR3 region has 14 residues. The germline V gene encodes CDR1 SGHTA and CDR2 FQGNSA. CDR3 loop: CASSLDRSFYEQYF. DNA for the CDR3: TGTGCCAGCAGCTTAGACAGATCCTTCTACGAGCAGTACTTC.

The chain joins TRBV5-5 to TRBJ1-2; D is unresolved. The germline gives CDR1 SGHKS, CDR2 YYEKEE (reference sequence). V gave up 5 bases and J gave up 5 bases, with 13 bases separating them. The CDR3 consists of 13 residues. The CDR3 sequence is CASSQVADYGYTF. CDR3 DNA sequence: TGTGCCAGCAGTCAAGTGGCAGATTATGGCTACACCTTC.

The sample holds a few counts of this clonotype. V gene TRBV5-1 combines with J gene TRBJ2-3; 11 bases are shared with TRBD2. Germline V CDR1 and CDR2: SGHRS, YFSETQ. The CDR3 runs to 20 residues. With 0 bases clipped from V and 0 bases from J, the junction kept 12 bases outside the gene matches. The CDR3: CASSLGTSGGTFPSTDTQYF. The CDR3 DNA reads TGCGCCAGCAGCTTGGGTACTAGCGGGGGAACCTTTCCTAGCACAGATACGCAGTATTTT.

The chain carries TRBV20-1 and TRBJ1-1; 9 positions match TRBD1. CDR1 and CDR2 from the germline V gene are DFQATT and SNEGSKA (reference sequence). V lost 2 bases, J lost 7 bases, and 8 bases stayed unmatched. This CDR3 is built from 14 residues. In nucleotides, the CDR3 is TGCAGTGCTAGAACCGGGACAGGGAGGGGTGAAGCTTTCTTT. Its translation: CSARTGTGRGEAFF.

This clonotype was observed a few times. The gene calls are TRBV2 and TRBJ2-5; possibly TRBD1 for D (6 bases). V was trimmed by 10 bases and J by 2 bases, leaving 8 bases between them. This CDR3 comprises 11 residues. Germline V gene lookup returns CDR1 SNHLY and CDR2 FYNNEI. The CDR3 sequence: CATGQQETQYF. The CDR3 bases are TGTGCCACAGGACAGCAAGAGACCCAGTACTTC.

This clonotype was observed a few times. This chain joins TRBV28 and TRBJ1-3; D unresolved. Trimming shortened V by 10 bases and J by 1 base, and 5 bases separated the two germline ends. The CDR3 extends over 11 amino acids. Per the germline V gene, CDR1 is MDHEN and CDR2 is SYDVKM. The CDR3 protein is CATVSGNTIYF. The CDR3 DNA is TGTGCCACGGTATCTGGAAACACCATATATTTT. The variable domain in full, with the rest retrieved from reference TRBV28 and TRBJ1-3, is DVKVTQSSRYLVKRTGEKVFLECVQDMDHENMFWYRQDPGLGLRLIYFSYDVKMKEKGDIPEGYSVSREKKERFSLILESASTNQTSMYLCATVSGNTIYFGEGSWLTVV.